The T cell receptor beta chain under discussion was sequenced for a study of beta chain features in type 1 diabetes (dated by TCRdb to the late 2010s). Regarding the research as a whole: No differences in mean age, gender distribution, total cell number or subset yield were found between patients and healthy donors. A total of roughly 99,000,000 sorted cells were examined across all samples, and the number of cells per subset was strongly correlated with RNA yield. In the study, recently diagnosed type 1 diabetes patients and matched healthy donors were compared on the TCRB repertoires of their sorted circulating CD4+ T cell subsets. Whereas all 28 donors provided naive and central memory subsets, regulatory and stem cell-like memory subsets were isolated from just 8 patients and roughly eight healthy donors. Study-wide conclusions, independent of this receptor: Because cDNA rather than genomic DNA was sequenced, highly expressing activated cells could have been over-represented, although no difference in activation and CD3 levels was found between groups. PCR may preferentially amplify shorter templates, but because patient and control samples were amplified and corrected together, any resulting skew would affect both groups equally. Because small numbers of individuals were included in the HLA sub-analyses, any influence of HLA type on TCRB rearrangement was left unresolved. At VDJ recombination sites, patients with type 1 diabetes made fewer insertions and deleted more nucleotides, a pattern implying thymic rearrangement abnormalities. Naive, central memory and regulatory TCRB repertoires appeared to be more alike among patients than among healthy donors. A moderate but significant shortening of TCRB CDR3 length was observed in type 1 diabetes patients in all four CD4+ subsets.

The High Capacity cDNA Reverse Transcription Kit was used to reverse transcribe all of the isolated RNA, meaning that expressed TCRB transcripts were what got sequenced. Naive, central memory and regulatory T cell samples underwent deep immunoSEQ sequencing, averaging around 4 million total reads per sample. Sorted cells were lysed in RLT buffer and RNA was extracted with DNase-treated RNeasy Micro or Mini kits, depending on cell number. Each cell subset was processed on its own to prevent cross-contamination, while patient and healthy donor samples were processed together. The immunoSEQ multiplex PCR was used to amplify TCRB sequences from cDNA, yielding 87-bp fragments that span the CDR3 region. Sequencing of the amplicons was done on the Illumina HiSeq platform. As for the authors' bioinformatics: PCR bias was corrected computationally using synthetic template baselines, and reads within Hamming distance 2 were collapsed, with unmergeable singletons discarded. Reads were aligned against IMGT to assign V, D and J genes, CDR3 length and insertions or deletions at six rearrangement sites. Within each subset, clonotype counts were normalized to the number of sorted cells before true diversity and Gini coefficients were calculated with the tcR R package. The overlap coefficient, calculated on TCRB nucleotide sequences, was used to quantify repertoire sharing. TCRdb obtained this table from immuneACCESS and retained in-frame rearrangements with V and J assigned. These tables miss some clones; where compared with another copy, unresolved V genes account for less than half of the shortfall, and the remainder is unexplained. D and trimming come from the DNA, and the V and J calls and clone size come from that table. Present in this sample are a few hundred thousand clones, 14% of which were seen just once. The top ten clones comprise around 7% of the sample.

Worth noting for this clone: It lacks a known antigen. Qualities for individual bases were not recorded, and no much larger clone is one base off. Other DNA sequences in the sample encode the same CDR3.

Each donor gave one peripheral blood draw, averaging roughly 100 mL, which was collected into heparinised tubes. A BD FACSAria II and a panel including CD45RO, CCR7, CD25, CD127, CD95 and CD27 were used to sort naive, central memory, regulatory and stem cell-like memory CD4+ T cells. All sorted populations exceeded 95% purity. PBMCs were isolated immediately by Lymphoprep density gradient centrifugation and stained directly without culture. So that batch effects would be minimized, each experiment stained and sorted samples in pairs, pairing one healthy donor with one patient. Sequenced: central memory CD4+ T cells from blood. This receptor was identified in a man aged 25-45 years in good health.

The CDR3 loop reads CASSFRETQYF. The DNA sequence follows: TGTGCCAGCAGCTTCCGAGAGACCCAGTACTTC. Here the chain combines TRBV7-2 and TRBJ2-5; no confident D gene assignment can be made. Taken from cysteine to phenylalanine, the CDR3 has 11 residues. Of the read, only the CDR3 DNA is kept; its 33 bases are in frame from base 1. The trim is 3 bases for V and 4 bases for J, with a gap of 3 bases between the germline ends. CDR1 is given as SGHTA and CDR2 as FQGNSA, both from the germline V gene.